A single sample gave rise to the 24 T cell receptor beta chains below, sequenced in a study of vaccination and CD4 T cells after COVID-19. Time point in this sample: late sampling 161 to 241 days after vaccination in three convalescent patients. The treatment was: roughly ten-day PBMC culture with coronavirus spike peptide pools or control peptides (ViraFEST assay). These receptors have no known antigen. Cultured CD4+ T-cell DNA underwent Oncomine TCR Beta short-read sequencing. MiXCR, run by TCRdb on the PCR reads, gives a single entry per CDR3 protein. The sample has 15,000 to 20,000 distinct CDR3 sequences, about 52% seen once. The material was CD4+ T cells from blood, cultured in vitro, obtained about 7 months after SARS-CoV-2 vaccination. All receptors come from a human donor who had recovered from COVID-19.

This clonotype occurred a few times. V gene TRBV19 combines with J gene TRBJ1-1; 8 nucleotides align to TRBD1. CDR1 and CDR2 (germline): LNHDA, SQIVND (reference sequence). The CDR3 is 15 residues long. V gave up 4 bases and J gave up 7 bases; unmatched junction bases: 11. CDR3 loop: CASSSPQGGEDEAFF. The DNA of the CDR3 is TGTGCCAGTAGTAGCCCACAGGGGGGGGAGGATGAAGCTTTCTTT.

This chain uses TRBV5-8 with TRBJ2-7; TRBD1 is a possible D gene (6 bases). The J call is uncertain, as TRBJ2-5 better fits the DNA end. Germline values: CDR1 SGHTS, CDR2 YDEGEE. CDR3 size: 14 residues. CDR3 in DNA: TGTGCCAGCAGCTTGCCGCAGGGGAGAGAGACCCAGTACTTC. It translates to CASSLPQGRETQYF.

The CDR3 loop is CSVVGTYPPDTQYF. The CDR3 nucleotides are TGCAGCGTTGTCGGTACTTATCCCCCAGATACGCAGTATTTT. The chain joins TRBV29-1 to TRBJ2-3; no clear D. This CDR3 spans 14 amino acids. Germline CDR1 SQVTM, CDR2 ANQGSEA. Trimming removed 4 bases from V and 4 bases from J, with 15 bases in between.

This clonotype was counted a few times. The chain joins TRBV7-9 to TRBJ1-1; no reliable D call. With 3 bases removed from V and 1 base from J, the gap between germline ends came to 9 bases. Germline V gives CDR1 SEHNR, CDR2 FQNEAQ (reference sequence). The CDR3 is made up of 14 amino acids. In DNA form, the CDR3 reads TGTGCCAGCAGCTTGCCAAGAACGAACACTGAAGCTTTCTTT. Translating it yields CASSLPRTNTEAFF.

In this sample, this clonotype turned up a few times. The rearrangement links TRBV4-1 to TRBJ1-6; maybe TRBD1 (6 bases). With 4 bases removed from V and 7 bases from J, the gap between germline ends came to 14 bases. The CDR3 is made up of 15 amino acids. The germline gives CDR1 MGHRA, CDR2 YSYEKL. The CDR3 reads CASSLEQGRNSPLHF. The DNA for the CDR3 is TGCGCCAGCAGCCTCGAACAGGGTAGGAATTCACCCCTCCACTTT.

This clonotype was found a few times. The CDR3 is CASSENREETQYF. The CDR3 nucleotides read TGTGCCAGCAGTGAGAACAGGGAAGAGACCCAGTACTTC. The V gene is TRBV2, the J gene TRBJ2-5; D is possibly TRBD1 (6 bases). V was clipped by 3 bases and J by 3 bases, with 8 bases between them. Germline CDR1 is SNHLY and CDR2 is FYNNEI. This CDR3 comprises 13 residues.

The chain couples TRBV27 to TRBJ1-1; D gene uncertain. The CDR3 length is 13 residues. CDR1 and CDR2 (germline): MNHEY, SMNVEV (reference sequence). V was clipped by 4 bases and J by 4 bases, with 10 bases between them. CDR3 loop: CASSSKGGTEAFF. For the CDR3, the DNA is TGTGCCAGCAGTTCAAAAGGTGGCACTGAAGCTTTCTTT.

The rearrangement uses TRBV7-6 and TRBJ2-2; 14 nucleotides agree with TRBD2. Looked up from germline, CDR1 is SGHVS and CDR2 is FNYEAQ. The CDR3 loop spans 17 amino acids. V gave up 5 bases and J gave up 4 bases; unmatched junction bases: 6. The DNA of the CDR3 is TGTGCCAGCAGCGGGACTAGCGGGGGAGGGGTCACCGGGGAGCTGTTTTTT. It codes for CASSGTSGGGVTGELFF.

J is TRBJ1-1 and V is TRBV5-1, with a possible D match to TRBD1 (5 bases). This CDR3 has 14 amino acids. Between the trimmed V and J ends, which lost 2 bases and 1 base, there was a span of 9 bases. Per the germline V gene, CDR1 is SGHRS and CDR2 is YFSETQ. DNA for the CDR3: TGCGCCAGCAGCTTAAGCGGGGCGAACACTGAAGCTTTCTTT. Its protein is CASSLSGANTEAFF.

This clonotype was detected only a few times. The CDR3 DNA follows: TGTGCCAGCAGTTACAACCGACAGGTTTCTGGCTACACCTTC. Amino acids: CASSYNRQVSGYTF. The chain couples TRBV6-5 to TRBJ1-2; D is perhaps TRBD1 (6 bases). The CDR3 consists of 14 residues. With 2 bases removed from V and 7 bases from J, the gap between germline ends came to 14 bases. CDR1 is MNHEY, CDR2 SVGAGI, per germline.

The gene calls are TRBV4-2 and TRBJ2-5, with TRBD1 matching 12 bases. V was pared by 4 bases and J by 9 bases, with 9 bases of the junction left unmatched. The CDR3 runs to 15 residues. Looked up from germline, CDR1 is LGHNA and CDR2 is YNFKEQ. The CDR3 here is CASSRDRGPGGAQYF. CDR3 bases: TGTGCCAGCAGCCGGGACAGGGGGCCAGGCGGGGCCCAGTACTTC.

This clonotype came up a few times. Written as DNA, the CDR3 is TGTGCCAGCAGTATTAAAGAGACCCAGTACTTC. Its translation: CASSIKETQYF. The chain combines TRBV6-2 or TRBV6-3 with TRBJ2-5; D is unclear. In germline, CDR1 is MNHEY, CDR2 SVGEGT. V dropped 5 bases and J dropped 3 bases, with 4 bases sitting between them. This CDR3 is 11 amino acids long.

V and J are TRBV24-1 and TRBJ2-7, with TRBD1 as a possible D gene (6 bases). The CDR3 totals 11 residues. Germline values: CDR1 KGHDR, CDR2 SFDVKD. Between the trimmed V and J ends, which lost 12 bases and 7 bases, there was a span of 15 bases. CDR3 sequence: CAPQGSGEQYF. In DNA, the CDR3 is TGTGCCCCACAGGGATCTGGAGAGCAGTACTTC.

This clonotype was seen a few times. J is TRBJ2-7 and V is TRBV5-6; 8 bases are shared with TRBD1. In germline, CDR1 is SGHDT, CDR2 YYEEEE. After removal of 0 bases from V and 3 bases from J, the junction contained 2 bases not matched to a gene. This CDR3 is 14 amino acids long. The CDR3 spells CASSLAGGSYEQYF. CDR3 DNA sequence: TGTGCCAGCAGCTTGGCAGGGGGCAGCTACGAGCAGTACTTC.

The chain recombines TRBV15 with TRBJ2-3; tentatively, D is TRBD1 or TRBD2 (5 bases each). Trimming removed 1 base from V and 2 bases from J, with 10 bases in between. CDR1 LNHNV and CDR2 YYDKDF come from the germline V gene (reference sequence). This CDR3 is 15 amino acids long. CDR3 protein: CATSRGGGLTDTQYF. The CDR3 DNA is TGTGCCACCAGCAGAGGTGGGGGTCTCACAGATACGCAGTATTTT.

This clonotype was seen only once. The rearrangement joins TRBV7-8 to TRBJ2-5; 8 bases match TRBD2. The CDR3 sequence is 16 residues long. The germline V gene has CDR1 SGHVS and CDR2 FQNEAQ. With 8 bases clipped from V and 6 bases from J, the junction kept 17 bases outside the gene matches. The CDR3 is CASEGGSGKAGKTQYF. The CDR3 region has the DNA TGTGCCAGCGAAGGGGGTAGCGGGAAGGCCGGAAAGACCCAGTACTTC.

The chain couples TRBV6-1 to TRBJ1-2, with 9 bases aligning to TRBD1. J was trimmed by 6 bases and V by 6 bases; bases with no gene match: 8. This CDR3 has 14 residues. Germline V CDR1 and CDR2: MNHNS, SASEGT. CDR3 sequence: CASSSWDRVDGYTF. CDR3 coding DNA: TGTGCCAGCAGCTCCTGGGACAGGGTTGATGGCTACACCTTC.

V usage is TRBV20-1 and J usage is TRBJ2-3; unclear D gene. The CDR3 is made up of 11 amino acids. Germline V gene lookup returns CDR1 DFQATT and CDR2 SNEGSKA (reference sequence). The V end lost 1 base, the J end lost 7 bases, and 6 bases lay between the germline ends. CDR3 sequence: CSARARHTQYF. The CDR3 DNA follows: TGCAGTGCTAGAGCTCGGCATACGCAGTATTTT.

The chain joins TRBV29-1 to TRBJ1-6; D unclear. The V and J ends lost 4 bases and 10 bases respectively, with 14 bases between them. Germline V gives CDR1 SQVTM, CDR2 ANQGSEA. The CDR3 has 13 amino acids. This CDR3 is CSVATSFGSPLHF. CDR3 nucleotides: TGCAGCGTTGCTACATCTTTCGGGTCACCCCTCCACTTT.

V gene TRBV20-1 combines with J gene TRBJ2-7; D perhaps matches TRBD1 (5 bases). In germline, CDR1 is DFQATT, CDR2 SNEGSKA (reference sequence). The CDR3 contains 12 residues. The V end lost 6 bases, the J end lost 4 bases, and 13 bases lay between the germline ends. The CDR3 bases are TGCAGTGCGACAGAAACCTATTACGAGCAGTACTTC. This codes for CSATETYYEQYF.

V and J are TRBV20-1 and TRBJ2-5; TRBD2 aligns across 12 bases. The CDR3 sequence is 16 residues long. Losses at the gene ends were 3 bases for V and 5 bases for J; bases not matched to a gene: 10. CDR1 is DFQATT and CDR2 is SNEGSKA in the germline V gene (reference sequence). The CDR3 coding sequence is TGCAGTGCTAGTGGCCTAGCGGGGGGGCCGAGTGAGACCCAGTACTTC. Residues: CSASGLAGGPSETQYF.

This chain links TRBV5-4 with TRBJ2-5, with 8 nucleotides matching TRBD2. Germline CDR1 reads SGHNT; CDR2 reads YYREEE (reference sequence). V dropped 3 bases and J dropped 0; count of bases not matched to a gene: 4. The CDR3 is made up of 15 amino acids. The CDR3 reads CASSSKTSDQETQYF. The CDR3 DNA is TGTGCCAGCAGCTCCAAGACTAGCGACCAAGAGACCCAGTACTTC.

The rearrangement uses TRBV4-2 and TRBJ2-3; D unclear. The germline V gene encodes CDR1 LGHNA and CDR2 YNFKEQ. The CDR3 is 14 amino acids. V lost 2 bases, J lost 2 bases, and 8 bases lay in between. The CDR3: CASSQQATTDTQYF. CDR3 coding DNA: TGTGCCAGCAGCCAACAGGCAACCACAGATACGCAGTATTTT.

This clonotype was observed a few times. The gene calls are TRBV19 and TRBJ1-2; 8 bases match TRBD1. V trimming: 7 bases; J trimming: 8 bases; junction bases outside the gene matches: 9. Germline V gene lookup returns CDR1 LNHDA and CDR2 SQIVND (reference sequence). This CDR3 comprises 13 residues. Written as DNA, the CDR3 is TGTGCCAGTAATGAGGACAGGGACCGGGGCTACACCTTC. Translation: CASNEDRDRGYTF.